Each of the 9 T cell receptor beta chains below was sequenced from the same sample in a study of blood T cell repertoires in COVID-19. Only in-frame clones appear in the TCRdb table, and some are missing; sequencing was by immunoSEQ multiplex PCR. The sample lists 30,000 to 50,000 clones, around 85% occurring once. Sequencing was carried out using peripheral blood. These receptor sequences come from a man between 60 and 70 years old with acute or convalescent COVID-19.

The chain uses TRBV5-5 and TRBJ1-6, with D tentatively TRBD1 (5 bases). Trimming took off 4 bases at V and 14 bases at J, with 25 bases between the two ends. CDR1 is SGHKS, CDR2 YYEKEE, per germline (reference sequence). The CDR3 has 16 amino acids. CDR3 sequence: CASSGHVGGDLSALHF. The CDR3 DNA follows: TGTGCCAGCAGCGGCCACGTTGGGGGGGATCTCTCGGCCCTCCACTTT.

This chain joins TRBV7-9 and TRBJ2-2; the match to TRBD1 covers 7 bases. Germline CDR1 and CDR2: SEHNR and FQNEAQ (reference sequence). V was pared by 6 bases and J by 5 bases, with 9 bases of the junction left unmatched. The CDR3 loop spans 15 amino acids. The CDR3 DNA sequence: TGTGCCAGCAGAACACAGGGGTCTGAGACCGGGGAGCTGTTTTTT. Protein sequence: CASRTQGSETGELFF.

This clone has more than one count but fewer than ten. This chain's CDR3 is CASSFSGTGFYEQYF. CDR3 DNA: TGTGCCAGCAGCTTTTCCGGGACAGGTTTCTACGAGCAGTACTTC. The chain combines TRBV5-4 with TRBJ2-7; 8 bases are shared with TRBD1. V trimming: 2 bases; J trimming: 3 bases; junction bases outside the gene matches: 7. The germline V gene encodes CDR1 SGHNT and CDR2 YYREEE (reference sequence). The CDR3 is 15 amino acids.

The genes are TRBV3-1 (or the pseudogene TRBV3-2) and TRBJ2-2; 11 bases line up with TRBD2. Germline V gene sequence: CDR1 LGHDT, CDR2 YNNKEL (reference sequence). The CDR3 sequence is 19 residues long. After removal of 3 bases from V and 3 bases from J, the junction contained 12 bases not matched to a gene. The CDR3 here is CASSQYDYSGRVDTGELFF. The CDR3 bases are TGTGCCAGCAGCCAGTACGACTATAGCGGGAGGGTGGACACCGGGGAGCTGTTTTTT.

V gene TRBV5-4 combines with J gene TRBJ1-2; TRBD1 matches 8 bases. This CDR3 region has 16 residues. The germline V gene encodes CDR1 SGHNT and CDR2 YYREEE (reference sequence). The J segment lost 2 bases and the V segment lost 4 bases, leaving 10 bases of the junction unmatched. The CDR3 DNA sequence: TGTGCCAGCAGCCTCGGACAGGGCTGGGGCAACTATGGCTACACCTTC. Protein sequence: CASSLGQGWGNYGYTF.

The chain employs TRBV28 and TRBJ1-3; 8 bases match TRBD1. The CDR3 is made up of 15 amino acids. Losses at the gene ends were 8 bases for V and 0 bases for J; bases not matched to a gene: 6. Germline loops: CDR1 MDHEN, CDR2 SYDVKM. CDR3 protein: CASRDRMISGNTIYF. The CDR3 DNA reads TGTGCCAGCCGGGACAGGATGATCTCTGGAAACACCATATATTTT.

The table lists this clone with a count of one. This chain's CDR3 is CASSPQRVSGANVLTF. The CDR3 nucleotides read TGTGCCAGCTCACCACAGCGGGTCTCTGGGGCCAACGTCCTGACTTTC. The genes are TRBV18 and TRBJ2-6, with D perhaps matching TRBD2 (6 bases). The ends were cut back, 1 base at V and 0 bases at J, with 7 bases in the middle. CDR3 length: 16 amino acids. From germline, CDR1 is KGHSH and CDR2 LQKENI. Full variable domain (rest looked up from reference TRBV18 and TRBJ2-6): NAGVMQNPRHLVRRRGQEARLRCSPMKGHSHVYWYRQLPEEGLKFMVYLQKENIIDESGMPKERFSAEFPKEGPSILRIQQVVRGDSAAYFCASSPQRVSGANVLTFGAGSRLTVL.

The V and J genes are TRBV25-1 and TRBJ2-5; TRBD1 might be the D (6 bases). CDR3 size: 15 residues. From germline, CDR1 is MGHDK and CDR2 SYGVNS. The V end lost 6 bases, the J end lost 2 bases, and 16 bases lay between the germline ends. This CDR3 is CASSASGTFQETQYF. As DNA, the CDR3 is TGTGCCAGCAGCGCCAGTGGGACATTTCAAGAGACCCAGTACTTC.

V usage is TRBV4-2 and J usage is TRBJ2-6, with D possibly being TRBD2 (6 bases). The CDR3 runs 18 residues. V lost 4 bases and J lost 0, with 16 bases in between. Germline assignment: CDR1 LGHNA and CDR2 YNFKEQ. The CDR3 protein is CASSRGSRGISGANVLTF. CDR3 bases: TGTGCCAGCAGCCGAGGGTCCCGCGGGATCTCTGGGGCCAACGTCCTGACTTTC.